This entry lists 17 T cell receptor beta chains sequenced from one sample in a study of T cell responses to AZD1222 COVID-19 vaccine (dated by TCRdb to about 2021). The library was generated by the immunoSEQ multiplex PCR assay. TCRdb provides this immuneACCESS table in a form limited to in-frame rearrangements. Some clones are lacking; in checked studies, under half of them reflect an unresolved V gene, and why the rest are absent is not known. This sample gives roughly 80,000 clones in total; roughly 90% of them show up just once. The leading ten clones occupy 4.2% of the sample. The sample's time point label, in plain terms: baseline before first vaccination. Sequenced here: peripheral blood, sampled on day 0 of AZD1222 vaccination. The source of these receptors is an adult in good health.

The chain has TRBV2 and TRBJ1-2; D ambiguous. CDR3 length: 12 residues. V was pared by 6 bases and J by 4 bases, with 9 bases between. Germline assignment: CDR1 SNHLY and CDR2 FYNNEI. This chain's CDR3 is CASRRLSYGYTF. CDR3 bases: TGTGCCAGCAGACGGCTCAGCTATGGCTACACCTTC.

The V and J genes are TRBV7-8 and TRBJ1-1; 8 nucleotides match TRBD1. With V trimmed by 2 bases and J by 5 bases, 10 bases remained unmatched. The germline CDR1 and CDR2 sequences are SGHVS and FQNEAQ. The CDR3 contains 16 residues. The CDR3: CASSLPVGQGKTEAFF. In DNA, the CDR3 is TGTGCCAGCAGCTTACCTGTAGGACAGGGCAAAACTGAAGCTTTCTTT. The entire variable domain, with the rest obtained from reference TRBV7-8 and TRBJ1-1, is as follows: GAGVSQSPRYKVAKRGQDVALRCDPISGHVSLFWYQQALGQGPEFLTYFQNEAQLDKSGLPSDRFFAERPEGSVSTLKIQRTQQEDSAVYLCASSLPVGQGKTEAFFGQGTRLTVV.

J is TRBJ2-1 and V is TRBV5-1, with 9 bases fitting TRBD2. The CDR3 contains 15 residues. CDR1 SGHRS and CDR2 YFSETQ come from the germline V gene. With V trimmed by 4 bases and J by 4 bases, 6 bases remained unmatched. Here the CDR3 reads CASSLRLADYNEQFF. The CDR3 nucleotides read TGCGCCAGCAGCCTACGACTAGCGGATTACAATGAGCAGTTCTTC.

The chain joins TRBV3-1 (or the pseudogene TRBV3-2) to TRBJ1-4; D gene uncertain. This CDR3 is built from 14 residues. Germline CDR1 and CDR2: LGHDT and YNNKEL (reference sequence). V dropped 4 bases and J dropped 8 bases, with 14 bases sitting between them. CDR3 in DNA: TGTGCCAGCAGCCTCCGGCGAGTGGGGGAAAAACTGTTTTTT. Amino acids: CASSLRRVGEKLFF.

V usage is TRBV7-7 and J usage is TRBJ2-3, with D unclear. Deletions cut 5 bases from V and 4 bases from J, with 10 bases between. This CDR3 region has 13 residues. CDR1 SSHAT and CDR2 FNYEAQ come from the germline V gene (reference sequence). The CDR3 region is CASSLRTADTQYF. The DNA for the CDR3 is TGTGCCAGCAGCCTCCGAACAGCAGATACGCAGTATTTT.

The V and J genes are TRBV11-3 and TRBJ2-7, with 8 bases that match TRBD1. Unmatched junction bases numbered 5, after V lost 1 base and J lost 3 bases. There are 15 residues in the CDR3. Looked up from germline, CDR1 is SGHNT and CDR2 is YENEEA. CDR3 DNA: TGTGCCAGCAGCTTAGCTTGGACAGGGAACTACGAGCAGTACTTC. This sequence encodes CASSLAWTGNYEQYF.

This chain links TRBV6-4 with TRBJ1-2, with no clear D. In germline, CDR1 is MRHNA, CDR2 SNTAGT. Trimming pared 4 bases from V and 8 bases from J, leaving 14 bases between. The CDR3 totals 13 residues. DNA for the CDR3: TGTGCCAGCAGTGTCCTTCTAAAGGGCGGCTACACCTTC. The encoded protein is CASSVLLKGGYTF.

This rearrangement joins TRBV19 to TRBJ2-5; 9 bases are shared with TRBD2. Germline V gene sequence: CDR1 LNHDA, CDR2 SQIVND (reference sequence). This CDR3 is 14 amino acids long. Unmatched junction bases numbered 2, after V lost 5 bases and J lost 1 base. The CDR3 DNA sequence: TGTGCCAGTAGTTCTAGCGGGGTCCAAGAGACCCAGTACTTC. Protein product: CASSSSGVQETQYF.

The chain links TRBV5-1 to TRBJ2-1, with TRBD2 identical over 8 bases. Looked up from germline, CDR1 is SGHRS and CDR2 is YFSETQ. Losses at the gene ends were 5 bases for V and 1 base for J; bases not matched to a gene: 8. This CDR3 spans 16 amino acids. The CDR3 DNA reads as TGCGCCAGCAGTACTTCCAGCGGGGGTTCCTACAATGAGCAGTTCTTC. It encodes CASSTSSGGSYNEQFF.

V gene TRBV6-2 or TRBV6-3 combines with J gene TRBJ2-4; D gene unclear. CDR3 length equals 17 residues. Germline CDR1 and CDR2: MNHEY and SVGEGT. V lost 2 bases, J lost 0 bases, and 14 bases lay in between. The CDR3 DNA reads as TGTGCCAGCAGTTACAGGGCGGAAGAGTTAGCCAAAAACATTCAGTACTTC. This encodes CASSYRAEELAKNIQYF.

The chain couples TRBV5-5 to TRBJ1-1; D might be TRBD1 (5 bases). The CDR3 loop spans 14 amino acids. V lost 4 bases and J lost 0, with 10 bases in between. In germline, CDR1 is SGHKS, CDR2 YYEKEE (reference sequence). The CDR3: CASSRRDLNTEAFF. The CDR3 DNA follows: TGTGCCAGCAGCCGGCGGGACCTGAACACTGAAGCTTTCTTT.

The chain employs TRBV12-3 or TRBV12-4 and TRBJ2-1; D gene ambiguous. This CDR3 spans 13 amino acids. With 6 bases removed from V and 9 bases from J, the gap between germline ends came to 15 bases. Written as DNA, the CDR3 is TGTGCCAGCAGCCCCCTGGGGTTCGGTGAGCAGTTCTTC. This sequence encodes CASSPLGFGEQFF.

The J gene is TRBJ1-4, the V gene TRBV9, with a possible D match to TRBD1 (6 bases). Trimming pared 3 bases from V and 7 bases from J, leaving 16 bases between. The CDR3 has 15 amino acids. Germline V CDR1 and CDR2: SGDLS, YYNGEE. CDR3 sequence reads: CASSGESGALEKLFF. The CDR3 DNA reads TGTGCCAGCAGCGGAGAATCGGGGGCGCTTGAAAAACTGTTTTTT. Full variable domain (remainder filled in from reference TRBV9 and TRBJ1-4): DSGVTQTPKHLITATGQRVTLRCSPRSGDLSVYWYQQSLDQGLQFLIQYYNGEERAKGNILERFSAQQFPDLHSELNLSSLELGDSALYFCASSGESGALEKLFFGSGTQLSVL.

This clone appeared once. CDR3 coding DNA: TGTGCCACCAGTGACTCAAGATATAGCAATCAGCCCCAGCATTTT. It specifies CATSDSRYSNQPQHF. The V call is TRBV24-1, the J call TRBJ1-5; D gene ambiguous. V was cut by 4 bases and J by 0 bases, with 9 bases left in between. Per germline, CDR1 KGHDR and CDR2 SFDVKD. The CDR3 covers 15 residues.

The CDR3: CASSLKGDSPLHF. DNA of the CDR3: TGTGCCAGCAGCTTGAAAGGGGATTCACCCCTCCACTTT. The rearrangement uses TRBV5-8 and TRBJ1-6; the D gene is possibly TRBD1 (5 bases). Germline V lookup: CDR1 SGHTS, CDR2 YDEGEE. The CDR3 has 13 amino acids. Trimming removed 1 base at V and 8 bases at J, with 7 bases between.

The J gene is TRBJ2-1, the V gene TRBV7-6; maybe TRBD2 (6 bases). Trimming shortened V by 1 base and J by 9 bases, and 10 bases separated the two germline ends. CDR3 length equals 13 residues. Germline CDR1 is SGHVS and CDR2 is FNYEAQ. CDR3 sequence: CASSLDVGGEQFF. The CDR3 bases are TGTGCCAGCAGCTTAGACGTCGGGGGTGAGCAGTTCTTC.

This chain links TRBV5-6 with TRBJ1-6; D ambiguous. V was shortened by 4 bases and J by 7 bases, with 12 bases between the two germline ends. The CDR3 has 14 residues. Germline V lookup: CDR1 SGHDT, CDR2 YYEEEE. CDR3 loop: CASSARTNNSPLHF. CDR3 DNA: TGTGCCAGCAGCGCCCGGACGAACAATTCACCCCTCCACTTT.